The sequence of this T cell receptor beta chain was determined in a study of beta chain features in type 1 diabetes. This clone was counted a few times. Its antigen is unknown. Notes on the study in general: Type 1 diabetes patients showed a moderate but significant shortening of TCRB CDR3s in all four CD4+ subsets. Compared to healthy donors, patients appeared to have naive, central memory and Treg TCRB repertoires that were more alike. PCR might preferentially amplify shorter templates, equally in patients and controls.

Expressed TCRB transcripts were sequenced because the isolated RNA had all been reverse transcribed beforehand. A few million reads were obtained on average from naive, central memory and regulatory T cell samples. Generated by immunoSEQ multiplex PCR, the TCRdb table keeps only in-frame clones and is missing some. The repertoire includes under 350,000 clones, about 8% of them detected once, and roughly 1% sits in the top ten. This receptor was obtained from a woman aged 18-35 years in good health. The sequenced sample consisted of central memory CD4+ T cells from blood.

Written as DNA, the CDR3 is TGTGCCAGCAGCCGGGACAATCCGTGGTACGAGCAGTACTTC. It codes for CASSRDNPWYEQYF. This chain joins TRBV7-2 and TRBJ2-7, with D maybe TRBD1 (6 bases). This CDR3 has 14 amino acids. Germline loops: CDR1 SGHTA, CDR2 FQGNSA. Trimming shortened V by 5 bases and J by 4 bases, and 15 bases separated the two germline ends.